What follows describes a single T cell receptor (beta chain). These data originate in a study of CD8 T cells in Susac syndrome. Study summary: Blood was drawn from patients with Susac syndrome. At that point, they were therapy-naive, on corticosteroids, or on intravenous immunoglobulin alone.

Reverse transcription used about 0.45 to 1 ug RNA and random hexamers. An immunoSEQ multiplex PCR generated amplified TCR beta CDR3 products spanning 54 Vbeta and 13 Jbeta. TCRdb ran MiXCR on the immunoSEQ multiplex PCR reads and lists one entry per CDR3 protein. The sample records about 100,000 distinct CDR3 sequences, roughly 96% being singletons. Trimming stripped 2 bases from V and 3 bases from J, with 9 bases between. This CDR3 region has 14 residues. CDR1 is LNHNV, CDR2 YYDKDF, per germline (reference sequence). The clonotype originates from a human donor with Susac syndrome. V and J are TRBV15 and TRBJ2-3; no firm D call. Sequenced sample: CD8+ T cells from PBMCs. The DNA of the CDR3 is TGTGCCACCAGCAGATTCGCCCGGACAGATACGCAGTATTTT. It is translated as CATSRFARTDTQYF.